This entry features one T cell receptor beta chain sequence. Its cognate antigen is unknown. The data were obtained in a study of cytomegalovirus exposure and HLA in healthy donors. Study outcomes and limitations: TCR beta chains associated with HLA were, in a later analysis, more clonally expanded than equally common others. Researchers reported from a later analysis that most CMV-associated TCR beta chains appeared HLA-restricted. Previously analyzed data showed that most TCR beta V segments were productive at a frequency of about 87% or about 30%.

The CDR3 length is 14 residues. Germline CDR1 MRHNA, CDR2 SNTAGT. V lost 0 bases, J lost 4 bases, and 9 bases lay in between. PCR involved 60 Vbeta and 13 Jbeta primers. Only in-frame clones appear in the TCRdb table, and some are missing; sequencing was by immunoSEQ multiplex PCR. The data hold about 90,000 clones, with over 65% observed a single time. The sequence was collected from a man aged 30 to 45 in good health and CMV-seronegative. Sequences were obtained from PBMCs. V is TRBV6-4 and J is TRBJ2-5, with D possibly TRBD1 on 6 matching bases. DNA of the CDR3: TGTGCCAGCAGTGACTCAGCAGGGGCAGAGACCCAGTACTTC. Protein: CASSDSAGAETQYF.